The clone carrying this T cell receptor (beta chain) showed up many times. Antigen: not known. This record comes from a study of early T cells in non-severe SARS-CoV-2 infection. Study-wide context: Sequenced material consisted of bulk RNA (from unsorted whole blood), and chains were unpaired.

Findings and caveats of the study: Private and CD4 specificities were missed by VDJdb matching, skewed to anti-spike CD8.

The CDR3 is made up of 13 amino acids. Trimming pared 6 bases from V and 6 bases from J, leaving 12 bases between. From germline, CDR1 is MNHEY and CDR2 SVGAGI. Attached unique molecular identifiers marked individual cDNA molecules. From the 5' RACE reads, TCRdb called clonotypes with MiXCR, one entry per CDR3 protein. The data show nearly 110,000 distinct CDR3 sequences, with 11% seen just once and 7.6% held by the top ten. Sequences were obtained from whole blood. The chain recombines TRBV6-5 with TRBJ1-5; TRBD1 is a possible D gene (6 bases). This clonotype originated in an adult who was a healthcare worker with PCR-confirmed SARS-CoV-2 infection or an uninfected control (not recorded which). CDR3 DNA sequence: TGTGCCAGCAGCCACAGGGATGGTCAGCCCCAGCATTTT. Its translation is CASSHRDGQPQHF.